The rows below give T cell receptor beta chains drawn from one sample of a study of T cell changes during pregnancy in multiple sclerosis. Profiling relied on immunoSEQ multiplex PCR, and the TCRdb table lists in-frame clones only, not all of them. This sample has fewer than 85,000 clones, with over 85% found just once. The material sequenced was peripheral blood, taken in the second trimester of pregnancy. The receptors originated from a female donor with multiple sclerosis, enrolled in a pregnancy study. Both conserved end residues are part of each CDR3. The D gene is left open where the match is weak. A row's size may be missing; if present it is once, few, many or a size class.

18,TRBJ2-2,once,TRBV7-2,TRBD2,CASSSRTSGGQNTGELFF,TGTGCCAGCAGCTCTCGGACTAGCGGGGGGCAGAACACCGGGGAGCTGTTTTTT
15,TRBJ2-7,NA,TRBV7-8,TRBD1,CASSLEPGGLVEQYF,TGTGCCAGCAGCTTAGAGCCAGGGGGCCTAGTCGAGCAGTACTTC
15,TRBJ2-7,NA,TRBV27,TRBD1,CASSFRGQGNYEQYF,TGTGCCAGCAGTTTCCGGGGACAGGGGAACTACGAGCAGTACTTC
15,TRBJ1-2,NA,TRBV5-6,NA,CASSLGQRSGYGYTF,TGTGCCAGCAGCTTGGGGCAGAGGAGCGGCTATGGCTACACCTTC
15,TRBJ2-1,NA,TRBV2,TRBD2,CASRTGTSLRNEQFF,TGTGCCAGCAGGACCGGGACTAGCCTGCGTAATGAGCAGTTCTTC
20,TRBJ2-1,NA,TRBV7-6,TRBD2,CASSLADAASGSFIRNEQFF,TGTGCCAGCAGCTTAGCAGATGCGGCTAGCGGGAGCTTTATTAGGAATGAGCAGTTCTTC
15,TRBJ2-5,once,TRBV6-1,TRBD1,CASSEVETGGETQYF,TGTGCCAGCAGTGAAGTCGAGACAGGGGGGGAGACCCAGTACTTC
13,TRBJ2-5,NA,TRBV7-7,TRBD1,CASSFDRGQTQYF,TGTGCTAGCAGCTTTGACAGGGGACAGACCCAGTACTTC
16,TRBJ2-5,NA,TRBV9,NA,CASSVAPTAPGETQYF,TGTGCCAGCAGCGTCGCCCCAACGGCCCCAGGGGAGACCCAGTACTTC
17,TRBJ2-2,NA,TRBV28,TRBD1,CASSLAGRDRGSGELFF,TGTGCCAGCAGTTTGGCAGGACGGGACAGGGGCTCCGGGGAGCTGTTTTTT
16,TRBJ1-5,NA,TRBV28,NA,CASSLSSGASNQPQHF,TGTGCCAGCAGTTTATCGTCAGGGGCCAGCAATCAGCCCCAGCATTTT
17,TRBJ2-3,NA,TRBV19,TRBD2,CASSVYYRTSGSMSQYF,TGTGCCAGTAGTGTCTATTATAGGACTAGCGGGTCCATGTCGCAGTATTTT
19,TRBJ1-2,NA,TRBV27,TRBD1,CASSLILGTGAGKYYGYTF,TGTGCCAGCAGTTTAATTCTCGGGACAGGGGCGGGCAAATACTATGGCTACACCTTC
15,TRBJ2-5,NA,TRBV7-2,NA,CASSPQKQGTKTQYF,TGTGCCAGCAGCCCACAGAAACAGGGTACGAAGACCCAGTACTTC
14,TRBJ2-2,NA,TRBV2,TRBD1,CASKGQGNSGELFF,TGTGCCAGCAAGGGACAGGGGAACTCCGGGGAGCTGTTTTTT
14,TRBJ2-3,NA,TRBV7-3,NA,CASSAGSVTDTQYF,TGTGCCAGCAGCGCAGGTAGCGTCACAGATACGCAGTATTTT